Described below is a single T cell receptor beta chain sequence and its context. Its matching antigen is unknown. The data originate from a study of lymphopenia after photon versus proton radiotherapy. Study-wide results and limits: Only patients who died were analyzed for survival; proton advantage is unproven. Under photons, naive T cells and diversity fell while effector/memory populations rose. Post-nadir diversity loss with photons came from oligoclonal expansion, particularly CD8+ Temra cells.

Here immunoSEQ multiplex PCR was the method, and the copy in TCRdb shows in-frame clones only, minus some. The sample lists 70,000 or so clones; around 90% were seen once. The CDR3 totals 15 residues. V was cut by 4 bases and J by 0 bases, with 13 bases left in between. Germline V gene sequence: CDR1 MNHNS, CDR2 SASEGT. The clonotype originates from a woman in her thirties or forties with cholangiocarcinoma. The material sequenced was peripheral blood, taken from a patient treated with photon-based radiotherapy. The chain joins TRBV6-1 to TRBJ2-7; the D gene is possibly TRBD1 (6 bases). The CDR3 spells CASSGRQESSYEQYF. CDR3 bases: TGTGCCAGCAGTGGGCGACAGGAAAGCTCCTACGAGCAGTACTTC.